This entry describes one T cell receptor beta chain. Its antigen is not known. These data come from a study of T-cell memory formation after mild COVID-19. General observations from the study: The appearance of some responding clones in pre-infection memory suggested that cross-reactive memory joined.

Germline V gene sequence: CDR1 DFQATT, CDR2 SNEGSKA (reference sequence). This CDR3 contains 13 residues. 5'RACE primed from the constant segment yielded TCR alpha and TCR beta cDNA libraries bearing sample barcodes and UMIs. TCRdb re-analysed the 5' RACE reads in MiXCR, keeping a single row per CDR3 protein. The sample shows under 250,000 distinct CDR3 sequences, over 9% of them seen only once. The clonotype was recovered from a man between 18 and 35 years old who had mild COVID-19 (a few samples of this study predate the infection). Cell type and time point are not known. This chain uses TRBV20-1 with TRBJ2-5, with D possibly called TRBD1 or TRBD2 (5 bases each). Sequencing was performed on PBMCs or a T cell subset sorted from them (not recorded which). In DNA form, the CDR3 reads TGCAGCGGGATGGATAAAGGGGCAGAGACCCAGTACTTC. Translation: CSGMDKGAETQYF.